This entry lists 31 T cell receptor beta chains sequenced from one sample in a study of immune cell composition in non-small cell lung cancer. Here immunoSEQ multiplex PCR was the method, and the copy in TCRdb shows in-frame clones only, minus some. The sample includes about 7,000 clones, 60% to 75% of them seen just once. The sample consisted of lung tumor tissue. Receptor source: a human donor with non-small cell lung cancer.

The CDR3 DNA sequence: TGCGCCAGCAGCCCACGGACAGGAAAGAACACTGAAGCTTTCTTT. Amino acids: CASSPRTGKNTEAFF. The V gene is TRBV4-1, the J gene TRBJ1-1, with 7 bases lining up with TRBD1. The germline CDR1 and CDR2 sequences are MGHRA and YSYEKL. The CDR3 is made up of 15 amino acids. V gave up 4 bases and J gave up 1 base; unmatched junction bases: 6.

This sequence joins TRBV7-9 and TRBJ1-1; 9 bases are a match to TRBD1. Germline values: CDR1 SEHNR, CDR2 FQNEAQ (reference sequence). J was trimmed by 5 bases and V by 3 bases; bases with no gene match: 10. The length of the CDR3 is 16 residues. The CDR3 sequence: CASSLDRGVFETEAFF. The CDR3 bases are TGTGCCAGCAGCTTGGACAGGGGCGTTTTCGAGACTGAAGCTTTCTTT.

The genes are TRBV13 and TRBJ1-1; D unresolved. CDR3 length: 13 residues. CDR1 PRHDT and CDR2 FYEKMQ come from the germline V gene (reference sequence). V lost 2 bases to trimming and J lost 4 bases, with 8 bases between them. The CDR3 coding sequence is TGTGCCAGCAGCTTATTGGGAGGCACTGAAGCTTTCTTT. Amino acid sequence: CASSLLGGTEAFF.

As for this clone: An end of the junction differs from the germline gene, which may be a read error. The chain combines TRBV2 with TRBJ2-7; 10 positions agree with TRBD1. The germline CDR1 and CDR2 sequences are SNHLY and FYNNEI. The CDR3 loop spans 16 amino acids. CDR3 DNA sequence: TGTGCCAGCAGCGAAGAGGGACAGGGGTTTGCCTACGAGCAGTACTTC. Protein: CASSEEGQGFAYEQYF.

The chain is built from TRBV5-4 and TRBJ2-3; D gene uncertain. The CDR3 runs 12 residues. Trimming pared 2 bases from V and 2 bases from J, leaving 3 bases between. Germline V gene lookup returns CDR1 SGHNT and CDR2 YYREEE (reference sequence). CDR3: CASSLLTDTQYF. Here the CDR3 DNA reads TGTGCCAGCAGCTTACTCACAGATACGCAGTATTTT.

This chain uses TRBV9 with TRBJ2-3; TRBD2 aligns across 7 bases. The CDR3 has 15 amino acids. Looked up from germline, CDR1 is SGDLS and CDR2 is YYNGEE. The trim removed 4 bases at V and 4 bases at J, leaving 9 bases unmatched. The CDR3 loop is CASSIGGSWADTQYF. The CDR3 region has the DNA TGTGCCAGCAGCATCGGCGGGAGTTGGGCAGATACGCAGTATTTT. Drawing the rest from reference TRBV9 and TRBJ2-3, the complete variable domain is DSGVTQTPKHLITATGQRVTLRCSPRSGDLSVYWYQQSLDQGLQFLIQYYNGEERAKGNILERFSAQQFPDLHSELNLSSLELGDSALYFCASSIGGSWADTQYFGPGTRLTVL.

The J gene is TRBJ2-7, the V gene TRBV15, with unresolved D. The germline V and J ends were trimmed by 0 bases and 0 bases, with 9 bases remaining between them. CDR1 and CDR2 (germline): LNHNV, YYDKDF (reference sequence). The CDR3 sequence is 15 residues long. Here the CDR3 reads CATSRDWQVSYEQYF. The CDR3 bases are TGTGCCACCAGCAGAGATTGGCAGGTCTCCTACGAGCAGTACTTC.

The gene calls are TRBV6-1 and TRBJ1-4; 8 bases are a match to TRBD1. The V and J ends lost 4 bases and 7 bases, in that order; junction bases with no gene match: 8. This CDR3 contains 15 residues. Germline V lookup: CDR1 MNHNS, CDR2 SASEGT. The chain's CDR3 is CASSASDRAGEKLFF. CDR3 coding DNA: TGTGCCAGCAGTGCCTCGGACAGGGCGGGTGAAAAACTGTTTTTT.

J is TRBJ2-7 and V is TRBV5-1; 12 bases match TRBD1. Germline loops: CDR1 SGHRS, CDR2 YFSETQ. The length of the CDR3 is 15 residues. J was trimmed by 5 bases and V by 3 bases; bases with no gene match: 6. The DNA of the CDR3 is TGCGCCAGCAGCTCTACCGGGACAGGGGGCGACGAGCAGTACTTC. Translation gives CASSSTGTGGDEQYF.

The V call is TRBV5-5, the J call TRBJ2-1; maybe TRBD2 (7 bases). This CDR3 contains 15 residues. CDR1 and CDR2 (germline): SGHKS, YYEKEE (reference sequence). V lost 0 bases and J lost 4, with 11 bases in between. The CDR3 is CASSLVGGTYNEQFF. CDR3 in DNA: TGTGCCAGCAGCTTGGTGGGAGGGACATACAATGAGCAGTTCTTC. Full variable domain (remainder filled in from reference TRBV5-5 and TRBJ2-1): DAGVTQSPTHLIKTRGQQVTLRCSPISGHKSVSWYQQVLGQGPQFIFQYYEKEERGRGNFPDRFSARQFPNYSSELNVNALLLGDSALYLCASSLVGGTYNEQFFGPGTRLTVL.

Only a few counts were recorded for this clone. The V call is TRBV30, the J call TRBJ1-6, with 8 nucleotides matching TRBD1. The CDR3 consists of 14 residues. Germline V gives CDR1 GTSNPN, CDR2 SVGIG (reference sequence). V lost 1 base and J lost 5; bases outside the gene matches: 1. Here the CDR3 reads CAWSAGQDNSPLHF. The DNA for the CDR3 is TGTGCCTGGAGTGCGGGACAGGATAATTCACCCCTCCACTTT.

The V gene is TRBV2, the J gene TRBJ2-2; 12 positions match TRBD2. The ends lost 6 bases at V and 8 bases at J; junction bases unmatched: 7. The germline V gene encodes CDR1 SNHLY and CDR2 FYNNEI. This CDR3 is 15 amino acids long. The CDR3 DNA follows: TGTGCCAGCAGGAACCTAGCGGGAGGGAATGGGGAGCTGTTTTTT. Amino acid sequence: CASRNLAGGNGELFF.

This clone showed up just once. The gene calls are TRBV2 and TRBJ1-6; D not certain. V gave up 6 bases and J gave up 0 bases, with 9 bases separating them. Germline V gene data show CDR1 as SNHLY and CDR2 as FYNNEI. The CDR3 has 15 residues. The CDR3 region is CASSPLVSYNSPLHF. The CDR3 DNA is TGTGCCAGCAGCCCTCTTGTCTCCTATAATTCACCCCTCCACTTT.

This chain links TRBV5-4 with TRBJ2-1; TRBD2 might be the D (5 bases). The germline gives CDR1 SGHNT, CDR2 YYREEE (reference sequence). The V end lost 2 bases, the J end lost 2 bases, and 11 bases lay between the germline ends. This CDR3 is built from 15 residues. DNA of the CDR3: TGTGCCAGCAGCTTTAAGCGGAGCACCTACAATGAGCAGTTCTTC. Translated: CASSFKRSTYNEQFF.

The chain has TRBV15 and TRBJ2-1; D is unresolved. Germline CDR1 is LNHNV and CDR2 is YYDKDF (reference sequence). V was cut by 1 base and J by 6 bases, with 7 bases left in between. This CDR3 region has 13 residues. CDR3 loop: CATSRVVRNEQFF. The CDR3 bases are TGTGCCACCAGCAGAGTAGTTCGCAATGAGCAGTTCTTC.

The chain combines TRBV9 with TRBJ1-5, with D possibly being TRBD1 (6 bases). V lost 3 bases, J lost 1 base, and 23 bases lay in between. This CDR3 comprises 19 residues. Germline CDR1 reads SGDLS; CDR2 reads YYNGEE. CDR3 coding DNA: TGTGCCAGCAGCGCAGGAGATAGGTCTGGGGGGGCAAGCAATCAGCCCCAGCATTTT. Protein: CASSAGDRSGGASNQPQHF.

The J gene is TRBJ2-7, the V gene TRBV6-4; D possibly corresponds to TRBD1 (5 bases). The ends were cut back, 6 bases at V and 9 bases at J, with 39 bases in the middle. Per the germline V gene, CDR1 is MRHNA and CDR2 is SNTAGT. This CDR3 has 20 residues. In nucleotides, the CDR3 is TGTGCCAGCAGAGGATACAGGTCCTGGTTACTATCAGCGAATTCACCTGGGCAGTACTTC. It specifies CASRGYRSWLLSANSPGQYF.

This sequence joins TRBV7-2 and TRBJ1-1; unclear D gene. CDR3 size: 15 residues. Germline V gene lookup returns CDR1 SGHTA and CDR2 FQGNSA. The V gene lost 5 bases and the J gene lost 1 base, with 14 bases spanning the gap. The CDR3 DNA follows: TGTGCCAGCAGCCGCTGGTTTGGCGGGAACACTGAAGCTTTCTTT. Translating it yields CASSRWFGGNTEAFF.

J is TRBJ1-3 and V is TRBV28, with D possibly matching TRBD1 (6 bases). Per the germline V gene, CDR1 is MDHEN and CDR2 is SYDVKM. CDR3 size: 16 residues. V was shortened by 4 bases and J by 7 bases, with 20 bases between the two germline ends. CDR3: CASSSNDRRRGNTIYF. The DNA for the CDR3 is TGTGCCAGCAGTTCCAACGACAGGCGCCGAGGGAACACCATATATTTT. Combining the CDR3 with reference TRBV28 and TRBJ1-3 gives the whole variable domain DVKVTQSSRYLVKRTGEKVFLECVQDMDHENMFWYRQDPGLGLRLIYFSYDVKMKEKGDIPEGYSVSREKKERFSLILESASTNQTSMYLCASSSNDRRRGNTIYFGEGSWLTVV.

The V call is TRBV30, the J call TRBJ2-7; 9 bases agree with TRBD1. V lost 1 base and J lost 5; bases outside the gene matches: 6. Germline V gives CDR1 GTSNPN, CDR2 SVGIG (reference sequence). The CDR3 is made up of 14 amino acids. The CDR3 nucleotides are TGTGCCTGGAGTGAAGGGACAGGGATGGACGAGCAGTACTTC. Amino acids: CAWSEGTGMDEQYF.

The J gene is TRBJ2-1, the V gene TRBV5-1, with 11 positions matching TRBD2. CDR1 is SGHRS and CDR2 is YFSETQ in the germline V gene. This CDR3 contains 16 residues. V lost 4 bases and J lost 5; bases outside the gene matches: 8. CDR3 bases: TGCGCCAGCAGCCCTGTAACTAGCGGGGGTCACAATGAGCAGTTCTTC. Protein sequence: CASSPVTSGGHNEQFF.

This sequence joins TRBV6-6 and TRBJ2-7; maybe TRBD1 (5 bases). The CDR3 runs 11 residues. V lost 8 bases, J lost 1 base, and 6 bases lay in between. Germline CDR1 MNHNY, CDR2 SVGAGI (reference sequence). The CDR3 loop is CASAGSYEQYF. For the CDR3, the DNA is TGTGCCAGCGCAGGGTCCTACGAGCAGTACTTC.

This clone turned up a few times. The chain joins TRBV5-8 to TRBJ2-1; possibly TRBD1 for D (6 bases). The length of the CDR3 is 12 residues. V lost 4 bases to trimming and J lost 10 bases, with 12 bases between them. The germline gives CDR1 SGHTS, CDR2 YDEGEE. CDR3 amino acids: CASSPQGTEQFF. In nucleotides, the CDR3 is TGTGCCAGCAGCCCCCAGGGGACAGAGCAGTTCTTC.

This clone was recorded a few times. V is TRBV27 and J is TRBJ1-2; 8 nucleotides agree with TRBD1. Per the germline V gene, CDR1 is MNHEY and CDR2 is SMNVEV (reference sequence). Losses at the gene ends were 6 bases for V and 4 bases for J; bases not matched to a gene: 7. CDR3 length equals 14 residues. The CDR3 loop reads CASSTRQGSYGYTF. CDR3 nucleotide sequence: TGTGCCAGCAGCACTCGACAGGGGAGCTATGGCTACACCTTC.

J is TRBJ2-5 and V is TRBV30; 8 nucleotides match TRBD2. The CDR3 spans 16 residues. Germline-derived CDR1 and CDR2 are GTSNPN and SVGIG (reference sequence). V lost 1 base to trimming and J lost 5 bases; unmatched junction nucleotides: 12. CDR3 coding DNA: TGTGCCTGGAGTGGAAGGACTAGCAAAATAGGGGAGACCCAGTACTTC. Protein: CAWSGRTSKIGETQYF.

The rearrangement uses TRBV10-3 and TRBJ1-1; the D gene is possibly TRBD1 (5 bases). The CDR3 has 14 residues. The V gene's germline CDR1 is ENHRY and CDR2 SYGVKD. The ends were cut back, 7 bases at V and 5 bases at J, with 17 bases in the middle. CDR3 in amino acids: CAINPNGGKTEAFF. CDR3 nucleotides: TGTGCCATCAATCCTAATGGGGGGAAGACTGAAGCTTTCTTT.

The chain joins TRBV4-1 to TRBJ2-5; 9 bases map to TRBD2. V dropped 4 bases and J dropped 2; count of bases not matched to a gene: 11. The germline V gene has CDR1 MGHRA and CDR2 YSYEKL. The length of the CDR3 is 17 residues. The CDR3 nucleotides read TGCGCCAGCAGCCGTGGTACAGCGGGGGGCCTACAAGAGACCCAGTACTTC. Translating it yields CASSRGTAGGLQETQYF.

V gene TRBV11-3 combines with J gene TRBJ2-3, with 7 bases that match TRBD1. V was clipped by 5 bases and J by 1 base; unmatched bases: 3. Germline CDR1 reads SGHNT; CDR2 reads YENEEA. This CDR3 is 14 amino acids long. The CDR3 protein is CASSHTGGTDTQYF. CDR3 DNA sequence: TGTGCCAGCAGCCACACAGGGGGCACAGATACGCAGTATTTT.

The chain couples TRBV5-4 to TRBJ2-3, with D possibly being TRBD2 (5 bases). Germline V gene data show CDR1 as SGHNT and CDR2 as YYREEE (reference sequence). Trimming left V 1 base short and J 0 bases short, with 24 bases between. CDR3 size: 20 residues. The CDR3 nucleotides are TGTGCCAGCAGCTTGTGTTGTGCTCGGGAAGTGCTGACTAGCACAGATACGCAGTATTTT. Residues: CASSLCCAREVLTSTDTQYF.

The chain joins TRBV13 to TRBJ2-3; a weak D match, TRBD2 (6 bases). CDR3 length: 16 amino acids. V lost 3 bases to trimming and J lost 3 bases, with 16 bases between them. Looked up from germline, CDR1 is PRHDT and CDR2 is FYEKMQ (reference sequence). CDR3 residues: CASSFRPGDPTDTQYF. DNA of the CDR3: TGTGCCAGCAGCTTCCGTCCGGGGGACCCTACAGATACGCAGTATTTT.

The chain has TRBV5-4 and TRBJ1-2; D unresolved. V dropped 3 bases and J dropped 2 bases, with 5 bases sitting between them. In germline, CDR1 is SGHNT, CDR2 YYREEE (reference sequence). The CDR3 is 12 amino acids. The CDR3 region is CASSSGNYGYTF. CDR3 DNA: TGTGCCAGCAGCTCGGGGAACTATGGCTACACCTTC.